What follows describes a single TCR beta chain. This clone's antigen is unknown. No per-base quality is available; no much larger clone lies one base away. Healthy HIV-negative adults with no recently reported acute infections or vaccinations were included as donors. Every donor was a Caucasian adult living in Nashville, Tennessee, USA. CD4+ T cells were enriched through magnetic negative selection, after which naive cells were positively selected on CD45RA and the remaining negative fraction served as the memory subset. Blood was collected by leukapheresis, and PBMCs were isolated by Ficoll-Histopaque density gradient centrifugation and then cryopreserved in liquid nitrogen vapor phase. Analytical flow cytometry was used to check the purity and quantity of every magnetically sorted T cell population. From each sorted fraction, genomic DNA was isolated and quantified by UV absorbance on a Nanodrop 2000c.

The data originate from a study of shared clonotypes between healthy human individuals (TCRdb year 2020). About the study as a whole: Three men and two women, aged 18 to 49 years, made up the cohort. Leukapheresis yielded between about 0.85 and 9 billion PBMCs per donor. To increase sequencing depth and limit assay-specific biases, different laboratories used diverse techniques to prepare libraries and sequence TCR repertoires. The study deeply sequenced blood TCR repertoires of five healthy adults to estimate repertoire size and the extent of clonotype sharing between individuals. For each donor, CD4 naive and CD4 memory were each run on three plates, CD8 naive on two plates, and CD8 memory on one plate. The paper's findings and limits, for the study overall: Only blood was sampled, and tissue TCR repertoires likely differ from those in blood. Naive subsets generally had larger estimated clonotype richness than memory subsets did. Across a handful of donors, approximately 5% of naive CD4, around 3.5% of naive CD8, roughly 2.2% of memory CD4, and over 0.35% of memory CD8 clonotypes were shared. Because the study included only a small number of donors, the genetic and exposure-history diversity represented was limited. Even with the large sequencing depth, rarefaction of the sorted-subset datasets indicated that sequencing was incomplete. Pairwise subsampling indicated that sequencing depth was expected to affect the degree of clonotype sharing among donors. Clonotypes shared by all four sorted-subset donors showed higher generation probabilities than non-shared clonotypes.

TCR CDR3 regions were amplified from genomic DNA by multiplex PCR using the deep immunoSEQ assay. Genomic DNA extracted from each cell subset was distributed evenly over all wells of several immunoSEQ 96-well plates, and each plate served as one replicate. For sorted subsets, approximately 0.2 ug of genomic DNA, equivalent to 25,000 to 30,000 T cell genomes, went into each replicate PCR. Purified libraries were quantified with a Qubit 3.0 fluorometer, sized on a Bioanalyzer 2100, and re-quantified with the KAPA Library Quantification kit. Every immunoSEQ 96-well plate was sequenced on a dedicated single-read 150-cycle Illumina NextSeq 550 flow cell. Per the original workflow: Because only junctional sequences without quality scores were contained in the immunoSEQ output, filtering matching that applied to full-length reads could not be performed. Sequences were annotated with PyIR, a Python wrapper for IgBLAST v1.9, using IMGT germline references to assign V/J genes and CDR3. Reads were filtered out if the reads had weak V/J assignments (E-value above 1e-6), no CDR3, stop codons, out-of-frame junctions, or ambiguous translated residues. V3J clonotypes were defined by identical inferred V gene, J gene, and CDR3 amino acid sequence. The percentage overlap between two repertoires was calculated by dividing the number of shared unique clonotypes by the size of the smaller repertoire. Richness of each repertoire was evaluated using RTK rarefaction, the Chao1 estimator, and Recon v2.1 estimates of unobserved clonotypes. Generation probabilities for all TCRbeta clonotypes obtained by the gDNA method from a handful of donors were computed using OLGA. TCRdb stores this immuneACCESS table with in-frame sequences only. Part of the clones is absent; in the studies checked, under half of the shortfall reflects unresolved V genes, and no reason is known for the rest. V and J calls and clone size are those listed in that table; D and trimming were worked out from the DNA. The sample profile shows roughly 760,000 clones; around 74% of them were found once. Jointly, the top ten make up roughly 1.7% of the sample.

At the junction V is shortened by 3 bases and J by 1 base; bases outside the gene matches: 5. The CDR3 has 16 amino acids, counting the end cysteine and phenylalanine. The sequence is cut down to CDR3 DNA, 48 bases in frame from base 1. Per the germline V gene, MNHNS is the CDR1 and SASEGT is the CDR2. Sequencing used memory CD4+ T cells sorted from blood. What the cell subset or site label conveys for this sample: CD45RA-negative fraction. In this chain, TRBV6-1 is recombined with TRBJ2-7, and 11 junctional nucleotides match TRBD1. This sequence was found in a woman younger than 45 in good health. The DNA reads as follows: TGTGCCAGCAGTGAGATGGGGACAGGGGGTTCCTACGAGCAGTACTTC. Translated, it reads CASSEMGTGGSYEQYF.